Detailed here is one T cell receptor beta chain. J was trimmed by 5 bases and V by 6 bases; bases with no gene match: 7. Germline V lookup: CDR1 MDHEN, CDR2 SYDVKM. This CDR3 contains 15 residues. Some clones are missing from TCRdb's copy, which holds only in-frame ones; the method was immunoSEQ multiplex PCR. The sample comprises roughly 390,000 clones, over 75% of which are singletons, and roughly 10% rests with the top ten. These data originate in a study of blood T cell repertoires in COVID-19. Study-level information: T cells, B-cell-depleted T cells, or PBMCs supplied cDNA or gDNA.

Seattle-derived patients entered the study during active infection and were followed longitudinally. The rearrangement uses TRBV28 and TRBJ1-6; 7 nucleotides match TRBD1. The sequence came from a woman under 40 with COVID-19, enrolled during active disease. The material sequenced was peripheral blood. CDR3 in amino acids: CASRSPGQNNSPLHF. CDR3 DNA sequence: TGTGCCAGCAGGTCTCCGGGACAGAATAATTCACCCCTCCACTTT.